The 15 T cell receptor beta chains presented below share a single source sample, sequenced in a study of tumor-infiltrating lymphocytes in oesophageal squamous cell carcinoma. TCRdb redid the calling of the PCR reads with MiXCR, one entry per CDR3 protein. The sample consists of roughly 7,000 distinct CDR3 sequences, around 14% of them appearing once. The specimen sequenced was blood. The receptors shown here come from a male donor with esophageal squamous cell carcinoma.

The V and J genes are TRBV5-1 and TRBJ2-5; D perhaps matches TRBD1 (6 bases). The DNA end favors TRBJ2-7, so the J call may be wrong. The germline V gene encodes CDR1 SGHRS and CDR2 YFSETQ. This CDR3 comprises 14 residues. DNA for the CDR3: TGCGCCAGCAGCTCAGCCGGGACACCCTACGAGCAGTACTTC. Its protein is CASSSAGTPYEQYF.

About this clonotype: Given a much more abundant clone one base away, this may be a read error. This chain joins TRBV11-3 and TRBJ2-7; D unclear. The DNA end favors TRBJ2-1, so the J call may be wrong. The germline gives CDR1 SGHNT, CDR2 YENEEA. The CDR3 has 13 amino acids. The CDR3, as DNA: TGTGCCAGCAGCTTGCCAGGTTCGTACGAGCAGTTCTTC. This translates into CASSLPGSYEQFF.

By share, this clonotype ranks as medium-sized (0.01 to 0.1%). The junction departs from germline at one end; a sequencing error may be responsible. The J gene is TRBJ2-5, the V gene TRBV7-2; 8 bases agree with TRBD1. The CDR3 loop spans 16 amino acids. Germline CDR1 SGHTA, CDR2 FQGNSA. CDR3 loop: CASRSGGGRNNSPLHF. The CDR3, as DNA: TGTGCCAGCCGATCAGGGGGCGGTCGTAATAATTCACCCCTCCACTTC.

In this sample, this clonotype turned up many times. The J gene is TRBJ1-5, the V gene TRBV24-1; TRBD1 might be the D (6 bases). The CDR3 has 14 amino acids. With 5 bases removed from V and 2 bases from J, the gap between germline ends came to 9 bases. CDR1 is KGHDR, CDR2 SFDVKD, per germline. The CDR3 region has the DNA TGTGCCACCAGTGGGGACATGGGCAATCAGCCCCAGCATTTT. Translating gives CATSGDMGNQPQHF.

By proportion, this clonotype is medium-sized. The chain has TRBV6-2 or TRBV6-3 and TRBJ2-1; 7 nucleotides agree with TRBD2. V was clipped by 2 bases and J by 8 bases; unmatched bases: 9. This CDR3 region has 15 residues. CDR1 and CDR2 from the germline V gene are MNHEY and SVGEGT. The CDR3 bases are TGTGCCAGCAGTTACGGGGGGGACGGGAAGTATGAGCAGTTCTTC. Translated: CASSYGGDGKYEQFF.

This clonotype was seen many times. This chain connects TRBV19 to TRBJ2-2; tentatively, D is TRBD1 (5 bases). Germline loops: CDR1 LNHDA, CDR2 SQIVND (reference sequence). The CDR3 is 15 amino acids. The V gene lost 3 bases and the J gene lost 4 bases, with 12 bases spanning the gap. Here the CDR3 DNA reads TGTGCCAGTAGTATCCCCAGGGATGGCACCGGGGAGCTGTTTTTT. The encoded protein is CASSIPRDGTGELFF.

The sample holds many counts of this clonotype. This may be a read error, as it is one base from a much larger clone. The rearrangement uses TRBV12-3 or TRBV12-4 and TRBJ2-7; 8 nucleotides line up with TRBD1. J was trimmed by 7 bases and V by 5 bases; bases with no gene match: 10. This CDR3 is 14 amino acids long. As DNA, the CDR3 is TGTGCCAGCAGTCCCAGGGGGCCGAGGAATGAGCAGTACTTC. Amino acids: CASSPRGPRNEQYF.

V usage is TRBV18 and J usage is TRBJ1-4; TRBD1 aligns across 7 bases. This CDR3 comprises 16 residues. Germline trimming cut 3 bases from V and 3 bases from J; bases unmatched to any gene: 7. Germline lookup yields CDR1 KGHSH and CDR2 LQKENI. CDR3 loop: CASSPAPDRANEKLFF. The DNA for the CDR3 is TGTGCCAGCTCACCCGCGCCCGACAGGGCTAATGAAAAACTGTTTTTT.

This clonotype occurred a few times. V is TRBV28 and J is TRBJ1-2, with TRBD1 identical over 8 bases. Germline-derived CDR1 and CDR2 are MDHEN and SYDVKM. This CDR3 has 13 amino acids. The ends lost 6 bases at V and 6 bases at J; junction bases unmatched: 6. The CDR3 is CASRSTGVDGYTF. CDR3 sequence (DNA): TGTGCCAGCAGATCGACAGGGGTCGATGGCTACACCTTC.

In this sample, this clonotype turned up many times. J is TRBJ2-2 and V is TRBV6-1, with D possibly TRBD1 on 7 matching bases. CDR3 size: 17 residues. Trimming cost V 5 bases and J 5 bases, with 21 bases left between them. The germline CDR1 and CDR2 sequences are MNHNS and SASEGT. In DNA, the CDR3 is TGTGCCAGCAGTTTCACCCTCGGGGCAGGGGGGACCGGGGAGCTGTTTTTT. The encoded protein is CASSFTLGAGGTGELFF.

In regard to this clonotype: A much larger clone lies a single base off, so this may be a read error. The chain joins TRBV5-3 to TRBJ2-7; 7 bases are a match to TRBD1. TRBV5-3 is an open reading frame whose function is uncertain. This CDR3 is built from 14 residues. V shed 8 bases and J 7 bases; nucleotides not matched to a gene: 15. CDR3 residues: CASSPGTVFDEQYF. CDR3 bases: TGTGCCAGCAGCCCCGGGACAGTTTTTGATGAGCAGTACTTC.

This clonotype was counted ten times or more. One base away lies a much larger clone, so this may be a sequencing read error. J is TRBJ2-7 and V is TRBV6-4, with D perhaps TRBD2 (5 bases). The CDR3 is 14 amino acids. Germline V gives CDR1 MRHNA, CDR2 SNTAGT. V was cut by 2 bases and J by 7 bases, with 15 bases left in between. The CDR3 protein is CASSDDGPSNEQYF. The DNA of the CDR3 is TGTGCCAGCAGTGACGACGGGCCTAGCAATGAGCAGTACTTC.

This clonotype is medium-sized by share. The J gene is TRBJ1-2, the V gene TRBV7-2, with TRBD1 matching 8 bases. Germline V gives CDR1 SGHTA, CDR2 FQGNSA. J gave up 4 bases and V 3 bases, and 7 bases lay outside the gene matches. CDR3 length: 15 residues. CDR3 in amino acids: CASSFTGTGVYGYTF. The CDR3 DNA sequence: TGTGCCAGCAGCTTTACGGGGACAGGCGTCTATGGCTACACCTTC.

The genes are TRBV19 and TRBJ1-1; the D is unclear. The germline V gene has CDR1 LNHDA and CDR2 SQIVND (reference sequence). V was pared by 7 bases and J by 4 bases, with 13 bases between. The CDR3 has 13 residues. CDR3 residues: CASKNLIGTEAFF. CDR3 in DNA: TGTGCCAGTAAAAATTTGATCGGCACTGAAGCTTTCTTT. The full variable domain, rest sourced from reference TRBV19 and TRBJ1-1, is DGGITQSPKYLFRKEGQNVTLSCEQNLNHDAMYWYRQDPGQGLRLIYYSQIVNDFQKGDIAEGYSVSREKKESFPLTVTSAQKNPTAFYLCASKNLIGTEAFFGQGTRLTVV.

This clonotype occurred many times. The rearrangement links TRBV5-4 to TRBJ2-3, with 7 positions matching TRBD2. The CDR3 consists of 14 residues. The ends lost 4 bases at V and 4 bases at J; junction bases unmatched: 6. Per the germline V gene, CDR1 is SGHNT and CDR2 is YYREEE (reference sequence). CDR3 bases: TGTGCCAGCAGCGGCGGGAGCCCTCCAGATACGCAGTATTTT. Translating gives CASSGGSPPDTQYF. Supplemented by reference TRBV5-4 and TRBJ2-3, the full variable domain reads ETGVTQSPTHLIKTRGQQVTLRCSSQSGHNTVSWYQQALGQGPQFIFQYYREEENGRGNFPPRFSGLQFPNYSSELNVNALELDDSALYLCASSGGSPPDTQYFGPGTRLTVL.